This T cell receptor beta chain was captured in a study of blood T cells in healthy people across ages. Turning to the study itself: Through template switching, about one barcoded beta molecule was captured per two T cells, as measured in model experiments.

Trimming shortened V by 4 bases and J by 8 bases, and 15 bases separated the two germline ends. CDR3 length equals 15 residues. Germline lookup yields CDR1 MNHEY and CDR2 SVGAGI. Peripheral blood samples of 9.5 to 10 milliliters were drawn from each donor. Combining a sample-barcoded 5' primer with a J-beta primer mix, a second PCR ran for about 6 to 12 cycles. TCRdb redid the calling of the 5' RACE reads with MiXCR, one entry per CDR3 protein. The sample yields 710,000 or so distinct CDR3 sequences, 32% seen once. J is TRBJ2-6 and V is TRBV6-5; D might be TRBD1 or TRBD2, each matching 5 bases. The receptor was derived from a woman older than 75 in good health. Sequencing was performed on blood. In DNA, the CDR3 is TGTGCCAGCAGTTCCCGGGACCGTGGACCCAACGTCCTGACTTTC. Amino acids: CASSSRDRGPNVLTF.